Below, 2 T cell receptor beta chains from the same sample are listed, as sequenced in a study of T cell repertoires in cytomegalovirus infection. TCRdb re-analysed the reads in MiXCR, keeping a single row per CDR3 protein. The sample contains roughly 180,000 distinct CDR3 sequences, roughly 28% of which appear only once. Sequenced: PBMCs. These receptors were obtained from a human donor in good health (CMV status not recorded). Some clones in this sample may be carry-over from other donors' samples.

The chain couples TRBV29-1 to TRBJ1-2; D gene ambiguous. There are 12 residues in the CDR3. The V end lost 5 bases, the J end lost 7 bases, and 14 bases lay between the germline ends. The germline gives CDR1 SQVTM, CDR2 ANQGSEA. The CDR3 spells CSVSTSWVGYTF. As DNA, the CDR3 is TGCAGCGTTTCCACCTCTTGGGTTGGCTACACCTTC.

About this clonotype itself: It may be a read error: a sequence one base away is much more abundant. The chain uses TRBV12-3 or TRBV12-4 and TRBJ1-5; D not certain. Between the trimmed V and J ends, which lost 6 bases and 0 bases, there was a span of 6 bases. The CDR3 has 13 residues. Written as DNA, the CDR3 is TGTGCCAGCAGACAGAGTAGCAATCAGCCCCAGCATTTT. This translates into CASRQSSNQPQHF.